These 30 T cell receptor beta chains came from one sample sequenced in a study of blood T cell repertoires in COVID-19. Sequencing used immunoSEQ multiplex PCR; TCRdb keeps in-frame clones, though not all of them. The profile covers approximately 200,000 clones, with 70% to 90% appearing a single time and 10% taken by the ten largest. The sequenced sample was peripheral blood. The source of these receptors is a woman aged 80 or over with acute or convalescent COVID-19.

V and J are TRBV2 and TRBJ2-3, with a tentative D call TRBD2 (6 bases). The CDR3 spans 13 residues. Trimming cost V 10 bases and J 4 bases, with 15 bases left between them. Germline values: CDR1 SNHLY, CDR2 FYNNEI. The CDR3 sequence: CATRTNLADTQYF. The CDR3 DNA follows: TGTGCCACCCGGACTAACTTGGCAGATACGCAGTATTTT.

The chain is built from TRBV29-1 and TRBJ1-2; no definite D call. The germline V and J ends were trimmed by 6 bases and 5 bases, with 10 bases remaining between them. CDR1 SQVTM and CDR2 ANQGSEA come from the germline V gene. This CDR3 is built from 11 residues. The CDR3 is CSVSREYGYTF. CDR3 sequence (DNA): TGCAGCGTCTCCCGAGAGTATGGCTACACCTTC.

The V call is TRBV10-3, the J call TRBJ1-1; TRBD1 aligns across 8 bases. The V and J ends lost 2 bases and 1 base, in that order; junction bases with no gene match: 3. Germline V gives CDR1 ENHRY, CDR2 SYGVKD. CDR3 length: 15 residues. CDR3 sequence: CAISEPGQGNTEAFF. Here the CDR3 DNA reads TGTGCCATCAGTGAGCCCGGACAGGGGAACACTGAAGCTTTCTTT.

The CDR3 sequence: CASGPSPTEAFF. The CDR3 DNA reads TGTGCTAGTGGTCCGTCCCCGACTGAAGCTTTCTTT. This chain links TRBV12-5 with TRBJ1-1; D not resolved. Trimming removed 5 bases from V and 5 bases from J, with 9 bases in between. CDR1 LGHNT and CDR2 FRNRAP come from the germline V gene. The CDR3 length is 12 residues.

The rearrangement links TRBV6-5 to TRBJ2-3, with 8 bases aligning to TRBD2. Losses at the gene ends were 2 bases for V and 4 bases for J; bases not matched to a gene: 8. Germline CDR1 MNHEY, CDR2 SVGAGI. CDR3 length: 16 residues. The CDR3 reads CASSYNREGGPDTQYF. In DNA, the CDR3 is TGTGCCAGCAGTTACAACCGGGAGGGTGGCCCAGATACGCAGTATTTT.

This chain links TRBV9 with TRBJ2-2; 9 nucleotides agree with TRBD2. This CDR3 is built from 15 residues. In germline, CDR1 is SGDLS, CDR2 YYNGEE. J was trimmed by 6 bases and V by 2 bases; bases with no gene match: 5. Here the CDR3 reads CASSVISGGAGELFF. CDR3 nucleotide sequence: TGTGCCAGCAGCGTCATTAGCGGGGGCGCCGGGGAGCTGTTTTTT.

The gene calls are TRBV19 and TRBJ1-6; TRBD1 might be the D (5 bases). Between the trimmed V and J ends, which lost 8 bases and 9 bases, there was a span of 14 bases. This CDR3 comprises 13 residues. Germline V gene data show CDR1 as LNHDA and CDR2 as SQIVND (reference sequence). CDR3: CASRDSAGSPLHF. The CDR3 DNA sequence: TGTGCCAGTCGGGACTCAGCGGGTTCACCCCTCCACTTT. Looking up the rest from reference TRBV19 and TRBJ1-6 gives the full variable domain: DGGITQSPKYLFRKEGQNVTLSCEQNLNHDAMYWYRQDPGQGLRLIYYSQIVNDFQKGDIAEGYSVSREKKESFPLTVTSAQKNPTAFYLCASRDSAGSPLHFGNGTRLTVT.

This rearrangement joins TRBV30 to TRBJ1-6, with D unclear. The CDR3 totals 14 residues. Per germline, CDR1 GTSNPN and CDR2 SVGIG (reference sequence). Trimming stripped 3 bases from V and 10 bases from J, with 16 bases between. As DNA, the CDR3 is TGTGCCTGGAGCGACAAACAGACGCTCTCACCCCTCCACTTT. Amino acids: CAWSDKQTLSPLHF.

This rearrangement joins TRBV12-5 to TRBJ1-1, with D possibly being TRBD1 (5 bases). Trimming shortened V by 3 bases and J by 4 bases, and 15 bases separated the two germline ends. The length of the CDR3 is 15 residues. Germline CDR1 and CDR2: LGHNT and FRNRAP. The CDR3 loop is CASGLDSPRTTEAFF. In DNA form, the CDR3 reads TGTGCTAGTGGTTTAGACAGCCCCAGGACCACTGAAGCTTTCTTT.

The V call is TRBV27, the J call TRBJ2-5; 7 nucleotides line up with TRBD1. The V segment lost 4 bases and the J segment 9 bases; nucleotides outside the gene matches: 17. CDR1 is MNHEY, CDR2 SMNVEV, per germline (reference sequence). This CDR3 has 16 residues. CDR3: CASSSPIKQGRAAQYF. CDR3 DNA sequence: TGTGCCAGCAGTTCCCCTATAAAACAGGGGAGAGCCGCCCAGTACTTC.

The chain joins TRBV19 to TRBJ2-3, with D perhaps TRBD1 (6 bases). The V gene's germline CDR1 is LNHDA and CDR2 SQIVND (reference sequence). This CDR3 has 14 amino acids. Trimming removed 7 bases at V and 1 base at J, with 12 bases between. The CDR3: CASNTPGGTDTQYF. CDR3 DNA: TGTGCCAGTAATACCCCAGGGGGCACAGATACGCAGTATTTT.

The rearrangement joins TRBV6-1 to TRBJ2-5, with 9 bases fitting TRBD2. Germline V gene lookup returns CDR1 MNHNS and CDR2 SASEGT. V lost 3 bases, J lost 4 bases, and 6 bases stayed unmatched. The CDR3 sequence is 15 residues long. The CDR3 sequence: CASSELAGDLETQYF. For the CDR3, the DNA is TGTGCCAGCAGTGAGTTAGCGGGAGATCTAGAGACCCAGTACTTC.

The chain is built from TRBV28 and TRBJ2-7; tentative D call: TRBD2 (5 bases). Germline lookup yields CDR1 MDHEN and CDR2 SYDVKM. The length of the CDR3 is 15 residues. Trimming left V 4 bases short and J 1 base short, with 14 bases between. CDR3 residues: CASSWRAPGSYEQYF. The DNA for the CDR3 is TGTGCCAGCAGTTGGCGGGCCCCTGGGTCCTACGAGCAGTACTTC. The variable domain in full, with the rest retrieved from reference TRBV28 and TRBJ2-7, is DVKVTQSSRYLVKRTGEKVFLECVQDMDHENMFWYRQDPGLGLRLIYFSYDVKMKEKGDIPEGYSVSREKKERFSLILESASTNQTSMYLCASSWRAPGSYEQYFGPGTRLTVT.

This clone was counted only a few times. This chain links TRBV3-1 (or the pseudogene TRBV3-2) with TRBJ2-5, with TRBD2 matching over 11 bases. Germline lookup yields CDR1 LGHDT and CDR2 YNNKEL (reference sequence). Trimming cost V 3 bases and J 4 bases; bases outside gene matches: 7. This CDR3 is 16 amino acids long. Here the CDR3 reads CASSHTSGRGLETQYF. CDR3 in DNA: TGTGCCAGCAGCCATACTAGCGGGAGAGGGCTAGAGACCCAGTACTTC.

This clone occurred once. The chain carries TRBV9 and TRBJ2-3; no reliable D call. CDR3 length: 13 residues. Germline lookup yields CDR1 SGDLS and CDR2 YYNGEE. Trimming pared 0 bases from V and 6 bases from J, leaving 8 bases between. CDR3 sequence (DNA): TGTGCCAGCAGCGTAGGAGGAGCCGATACGCAGTATTTT. Its translation is CASSVGGADTQYF. The complete variable domain, with remaining parts taken from reference TRBV9 and TRBJ2-3, reads DSGVTQTPKHLITATGQRVTLRCSPRSGDLSVYWYQQSLDQGLQFLIQYYNGEERAKGNILERFSAQQFPDLHSELNLSSLELGDSALYFCASSVGGADTQYFGPGTRLTVL.

This clone was seen a handful of times. This chain joins TRBV27 and TRBJ2-7; TRBD1 aligns across 9 bases. The germline V gene has CDR1 MNHEY and CDR2 SMNVEV (reference sequence). The CDR3 runs to 15 residues. The junction had 5 bases not matched to a gene; V was cut back by 2 bases and J by 3 bases. CDR3 amino acids: CASSLEGQGHYEQYF. The DNA of the CDR3 is TGTGCCAGCAGTTTAGAGGGACAGGGACACTACGAGCAGTACTTC.

This rearrangement joins TRBV6-5 to TRBJ1-1; possibly TRBD1 for D (5 bases). Germline V CDR1 and CDR2: MNHEY, SVGAGI. The CDR3 runs to 14 residues. V dropped 6 bases and J dropped 3 bases, with 14 bases sitting between them. CDR3 amino acids: CASRSGVGYTEAFF. CDR3 DNA: TGTGCCAGCAGATCGGGGGTAGGGTACACTGAAGCTTTCTTT.

The rearrangement links TRBV30 to TRBJ1-4; TRBD1 aligns across 8 bases. The CDR3 length is 16 residues. CDR1 is GTSNPN and CDR2 is SVGIG in the germline V gene (reference sequence). Trimming took 3 bases from V and 2 from J; bases not matched to a gene: 8. The CDR3 DNA sequence: TGTGCCTGGAGAACACTCGGACAGGGCACTAATGAAAAACTGTTTTTT. Translation: CAWRTLGQGTNEKLFF.

The J gene is TRBJ2-3, the V gene TRBV7-3; the D gene is possibly TRBD2 (6 bases). Per the germline V gene, CDR1 is SGHTA and CDR2 is FQGTGA. The CDR3 is 14 amino acids. V shed 5 bases and J shed 4 bases, with 13 bases lying between them. DNA for the CDR3: TGTGCCAGCAGCCGAAATGGAGGGCCAGATACGCAGTATTTT. Its protein is CASSRNGGPDTQYF.

This clone occurred a few times. One end of the junction fails to match germline, which may point to a read error. The V call is TRBV7-9, the J call TRBJ1-4; D may be TRBD1 (5 bases). The CDR3 contains 14 residues. Germline V CDR1 and CDR2: SEHNR, FQNEAQ (reference sequence). The chain's CDR3 is CASSVASVQGKLFF. For the CDR3, the DNA is TGTGCCAGCAGCGTAGCATCTGTCCAGGGAAAACTGTTTTTT.

About this clone: Within the sample, other DNA sequences also encode this same CDR3. The chain has TRBV10-3 and TRBJ1-2, with 7 bases matching TRBD1. V gave up 6 bases and J gave up 8 bases; unmatched junction bases: 12. Germline loops: CDR1 ENHRY, CDR2 SYGVKD. The CDR3 is 14 residues long. CDR3 in amino acids: CAIRLGGDGGGYTF. The CDR3 nucleotides are TGTGCCATCAGGCTAGGGGGCGATGGTGGGGGCTACACCTTC.

This chain uses TRBV30 with TRBJ1-5; 10 bases agree with TRBD1. This CDR3 region has 13 residues. In germline, CDR1 is GTSNPN, CDR2 SVGIG (reference sequence). Trimming at V came to 3 bases and at J to 4 bases, leaving 0 bases not matched to a gene. Here the CDR3 reads CAWRGQGNQPQHF. The CDR3 bases are TGTGCCTGGAGGGGACAGGGGAATCAGCCCCAGCATTTT. Full variable domain (outside the CDR3, taken from reference TRBV30 and TRBJ1-5): SQTIHQWPATLVQPVGSPLSLECTVEGTSNPNLYWYRQAAGRGLQLLFYSVGIGQISSEVPQNLSASRPQDRQFILSSKKLLLSDSGFYLCAWRGQGNQPQHFGDGTRLSIL.

This clone was observed a single time. The J gene is TRBJ1-1, the V gene TRBV6-1, with D uncertain. The CDR3 runs 13 residues. Germline CDR1 and CDR2: MNHNS and SASEGT. V was trimmed by 2 bases and J by 4 bases, leaving 8 bases between them. For the CDR3, the DNA is TGTGCCAGCAGTGAAACGCGGGGCACTGAAGCTTTCTTT. Protein product: CASSETRGTEAFF.

The rearrangement links TRBV30 to TRBJ1-4; D unclear. Trimming cost V 2 bases and J 5 bases, with 12 bases left between them. CDR1 is GTSNPN, CDR2 SVGIG, per germline (reference sequence). CDR3 length: 14 residues. The CDR3 here is CAWSKGPGNEKLFF. The CDR3 coding sequence is TGTGCCTGGAGTAAGGGTCCGGGGAATGAAAAACTGTTTTTT.

The sample holds one count of this clone. The rearrangement joins TRBV5-1 to TRBJ2-6, with 10 bases matching TRBD1. Germline V CDR1 and CDR2: SGHRS, YFSETQ. The trim removed 4 bases at V and 2 bases at J, leaving 6 bases unmatched. This CDR3 has 17 residues. The CDR3 spells CASSPTDRGTGANVLTF. DNA of the CDR3: TGCGCCAGCAGCCCCACGGACAGGGGGACTGGGGCCAACGTCCTGACTTTC.

This CDR3 reads CASRTGGLGKLFF. CDR3 DNA: TGTGCCAGCAGGACAGGGGGCTTGGGAAAACTGTTTTTT. The rearrangement uses TRBV12-3 or TRBV12-4 and TRBJ1-4; 10 bases are a match to TRBD1. The trim removed 6 bases at V and 10 bases at J, leaving 5 bases unmatched. The CDR3 runs 13 residues.

The chain is built from TRBV28 and TRBJ2-5; possibly TRBD2 for D (6 bases). The V end lost 5 bases, the J end lost 4 bases, and 17 bases lay between the germline ends. The CDR3 contains 15 residues. CDR1 and CDR2 from the germline V gene are MDHEN and SYDVKM. The CDR3 region is CASSHTGVGSETQYF. The DNA for the CDR3 is TGTGCCAGCAGTCACACGGGAGTCGGGTCAGAGACCCAGTACTTC.

This sequence joins TRBV14 and TRBJ2-7, with no clear D. V was clipped by 0 bases and J by 2 bases, with 11 bases between them. The CDR3 is made up of 15 amino acids. Per germline, CDR1 SGHDN and CDR2 FVKESK. CDR3 sequence: CASSQDRQAAYEQYF. The CDR3 DNA follows: TGTGCCAGCAGCCAAGATCGTCAGGCAGCCTACGAGCAGTACTTC.

The CDR3 loop reads CASSQGAGTGLHF. DNA of the CDR3: TGTGCCAGCAGCCAAGGTGCTGGGACAGGGCTCCACTTT. The gene calls are TRBV3-1 (or the pseudogene TRBV3-2) and TRBJ1-6; 9 bases line up with TRBD1. The CDR3 totals 13 residues. V was clipped by 1 base and J by 16 bases; unmatched bases: 5. CDR1 is LGHDT, CDR2 YNNKEL, per germline (reference sequence).

V is TRBV25-1 and J is TRBJ2-7, with 7 nucleotides matching TRBD1. The CDR3 covers 15 residues. CDR1 and CDR2 (germline): MGHDK, SYGVNS. V trimming: 6 bases; J trimming: 2 bases; junction bases outside the gene matches: 10. The CDR3 sequence: CASSEGVQGTYEQYF. CDR3 DNA sequence: TGTGCCAGCAGCGAAGGTGTACAGGGGACCTACGAGCAGTACTTC.